This T cell receptor (beta chain) was found in a study of shared clonotypes between healthy human individuals. Study-level information: The people who gave samples were two women and a few men aged 18 to 49. Study conclusions and caveats: Naive subsets tended to show greater estimated richness than memory subsets. Naive CD4 clonotypes were shared across several donors at roughly 4.6%.

The CDR3 covers 15 residues. With 0 bases removed from V and 6 bases from J, the gap between germline ends came to 12 bases. CDR1 is MGHRA and CDR2 is YSYEKL in the germline V gene. Concerning this clone: The antigen is undetermined.

The sorted-subset replicate PCRs were given around 190 ng DNA, which is tens of thousands of T cell genomes. Assay: immunoSEQ multiplex PCR; the TCRdb copy retains only in-frame clones and omits some. The sample carries 2,500,000 or so clones, roughly nine tenths recorded once. V gene TRBV4-1 combines with J gene TRBJ1-5; maybe TRBD1 (6 bases). Sample: naive CD4+ T cells sorted from blood. The subset is: CD45RA+ positively selected. This TCR was sampled from a man between 18 and 29 years old in good health. The CDR3 is CASSQDRGAFQPQHF. The CDR3 region has the DNA TGCGCCAGCAGCCAAGATCGGGGGGCTTTTCAGCCCCAGCATTTT.